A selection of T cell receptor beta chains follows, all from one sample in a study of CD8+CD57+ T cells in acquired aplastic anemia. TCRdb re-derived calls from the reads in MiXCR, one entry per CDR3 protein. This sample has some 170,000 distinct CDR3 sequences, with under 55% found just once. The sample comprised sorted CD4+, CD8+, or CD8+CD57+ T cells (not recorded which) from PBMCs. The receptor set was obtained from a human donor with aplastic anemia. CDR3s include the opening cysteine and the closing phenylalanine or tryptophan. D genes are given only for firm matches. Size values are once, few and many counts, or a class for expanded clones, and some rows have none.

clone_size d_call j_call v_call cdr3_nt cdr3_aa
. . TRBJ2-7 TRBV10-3 TGTGCCATCAGTGACCGGGGGTACGAGCAGTACTTC CAISDRGYEQYF
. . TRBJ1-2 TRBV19 TGTGCCAGCAATGCACAGGACCATGGCTACACCTTC CASNAQDHGYTF
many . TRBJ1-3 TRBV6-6 TGTGCCGGCGGGGACGCAGGGTCTGGAAACACCATATATTTT CAGGDAGSGNTIYF
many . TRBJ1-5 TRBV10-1 TGCGCCAGCAGTGAGAGCGGTCGTGAGTCCCAGCATTTT CASSESGRESQHF
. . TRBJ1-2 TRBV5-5 TGTGCCAGCAGCTTTGGTACGGCAAACTATGGCTACACCTTC CASSFGTANYGYTF
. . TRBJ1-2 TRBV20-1 TGCAGTGCTAGAGATCTACGGCAGCTCTATGGCTACACCTTC CSARDLRQLYGYTF
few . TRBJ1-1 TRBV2 TGTGCCAGCAGTGAAGGGACACAGATCACTGAAGCTTTCTTT CASSEGTQITEAFF
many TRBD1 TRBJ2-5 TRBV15 TGTGCCACCAGCAGGACCGGGACAGGGGCCGAGACCCAGTACTTC CATSRTGTGAETQYF
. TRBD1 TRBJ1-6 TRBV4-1 TGCGCCAGCAGCCCACGGACAGGAAGGCCACCCCTCCACTTT CASSPRTGRPPLHF
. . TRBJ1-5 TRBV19 TGTGCCAGTAGACCAGACCACAGGGTAAGCAATCAGCCCCAGCATTTT CASRPDHRVSNQPQHF
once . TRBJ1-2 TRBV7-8 TGTGCCAGCAGCCCCGCCAGGGCGTCCTGCTACACCTTC CASSPARASCYTF
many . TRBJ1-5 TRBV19 TGTGCCAGTAGTATAGACCCCGCCGTGGGCAATCAGCCCCAGCATTTT CASSIDPAVGNQPQHF
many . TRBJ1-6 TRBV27 TGTGCCAGCAGTTTTAAACCTCTAACATCACCCCTCCACTTT CASSFKPLTSPLHF
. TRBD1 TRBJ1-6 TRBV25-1 TGTGCCAGCAGCTTACTACAGGGGACTTCACCCCTCCACTTT CASSLLQGTSPLHF
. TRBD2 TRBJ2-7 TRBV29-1 TGCAGCGTGAAGGGAGGGCAGGTGAGCTCCTACGAGCAGTACTTC CSVKGGQVSSYEQYF
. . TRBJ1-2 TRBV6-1 TGTGCCAGCAGTATTGGCAGGGCAGGCGGCTACACCTTC CASSIGRAGGYTF
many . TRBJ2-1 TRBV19 TGTGCCAGTAGCACCCGTCCGGGGACCGATGAGCAGTTCTTC CASSTRPGTDEQFF
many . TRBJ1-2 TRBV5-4 TGTGCCAGCAGCTTGAATGTCTATGGCTACACCTTC CASSLNVYGYTF
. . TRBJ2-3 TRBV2 TGTGCCAGCAGCGGACCTATCGCGGCGGATACGCAGTATTTT CASSGPIAADTQYF
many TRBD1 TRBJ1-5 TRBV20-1 TGCAGTGTACAGGGGAGAGGCAATCAGCCCCAGCATTTT CSVQGRGNQPQHF
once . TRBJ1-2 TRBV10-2 TGCGCCAGCAGTGAGTCAGCCTTTTCCCCCTATGGCTACACCTTC CASSESAFSPYGYTF
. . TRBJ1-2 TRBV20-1 TGCAGTGCTATTGCAGGGCGAACCACCAACTATGGCTACACCTTC CSAIAGRTTNYGYTF
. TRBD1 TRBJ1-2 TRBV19 TGTGCCAGTAGCGGGACAGGGGGGAACTATGGCTACACCTTC CASSGTGGNYGYTF
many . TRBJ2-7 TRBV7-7 TGTGCTAGCAGCTTAGTCTTGGGGACCGAGCAGTACTTC CASSLVLGTEQYF
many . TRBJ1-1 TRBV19 TGTGCCAGTAGTTCCCGGGGAGAGAGTAGGTACACTGAAGCTTTCTTT CASSSRGESRYTEAFF
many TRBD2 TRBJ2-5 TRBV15 TGTGCCACCTCGCTAGCGGGTAAAGAGACCCAGTACTTC CATSLAGKETQYF
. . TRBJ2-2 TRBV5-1 TGCGCCAGCAGCATATCAGTAGCCGGGGAGCTGTTTTTT CASSISVAGELFF
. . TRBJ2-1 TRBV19 TGTGCCAGTAGTATAGATCAGCCTAATTCCGAGCAGTTCTTC CASSIDQPNSEQFF
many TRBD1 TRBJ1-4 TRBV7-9 TGTGCCAGCAGCCTGGGACAGTTCTCAACTAATGAAAAACTGTTTTTT CASSLGQFSTNEKLFF
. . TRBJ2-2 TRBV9 TGTGCCAGCAGTCTGGCGGGACAAGGCGGGGAGCTGTTTTTT CASSLAGQGGELFF
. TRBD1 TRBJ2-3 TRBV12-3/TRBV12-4 TGTGCCAGCAGTTTTCGCGCCAGGGGGCTGGGCACAGATACGCAGTATTTT CASSFRARGLGTDTQYF
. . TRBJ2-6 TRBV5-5 TGTGCCAGCAGCCCCCTTGGGGGGGCGCCTGGGGCCAACGTCCTGACTTTC CASSPLGGAPGANVLTF
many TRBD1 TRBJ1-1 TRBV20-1 TGCAGTTACAACAGGGGCGGACAAGCTTTCTTT CSYNRGGQAFF